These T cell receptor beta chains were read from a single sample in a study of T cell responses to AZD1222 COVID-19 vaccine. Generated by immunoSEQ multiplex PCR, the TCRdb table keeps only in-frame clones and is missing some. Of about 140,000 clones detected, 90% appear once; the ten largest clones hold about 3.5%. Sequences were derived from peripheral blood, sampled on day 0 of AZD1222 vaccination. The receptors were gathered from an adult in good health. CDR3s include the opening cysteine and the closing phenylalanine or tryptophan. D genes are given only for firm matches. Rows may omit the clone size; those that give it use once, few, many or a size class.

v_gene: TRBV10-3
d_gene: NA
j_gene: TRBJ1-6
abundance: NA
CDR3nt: TGTGCCATCAGTGAGTCCGGGGGAGGGGCCCGAGATTATAATTCACCCCTCCACTTT
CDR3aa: CAISESGGGARDYNSPLHF

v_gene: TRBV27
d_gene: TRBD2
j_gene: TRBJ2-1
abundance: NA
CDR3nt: TGTGCCAGCAGTCTACGACTAGCGGGAGAGTATGAGCAGTTCTTC
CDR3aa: CASSLRLAGEYEQFF

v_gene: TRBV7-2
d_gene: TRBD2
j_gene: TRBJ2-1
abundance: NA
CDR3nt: TGTGCCAGCAGCTCAGCCGGCGGGAGAGGAAATGAGCAGTTCTTC
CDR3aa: CASSSAGGRGNEQFF

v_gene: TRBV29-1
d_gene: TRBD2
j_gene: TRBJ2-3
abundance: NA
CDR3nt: TGCAGCGTTGTGACTAGCGGGACAGATACGCAGTATTTT
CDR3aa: CSVVTSGTDTQYF

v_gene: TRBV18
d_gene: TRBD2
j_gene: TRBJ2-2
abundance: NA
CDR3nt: TGTGCCAGCTCTCCCCTCCCGGGACTAGTAAGGATATCGAACACCGGGGAGCTGTTTTTT
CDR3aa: CASSPLPGLVRISNTGELFF

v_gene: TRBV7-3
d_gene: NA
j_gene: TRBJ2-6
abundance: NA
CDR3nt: TGTGCCAGCAGCCCTCGGGGATCTGGGGCCAACGTCCTGACTTTC
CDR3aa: CASSPRGSGANVLTF

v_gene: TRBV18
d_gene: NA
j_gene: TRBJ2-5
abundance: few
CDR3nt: TGTGCCAGCTCACTCTCAAGGCAAGAGACCCAGTACTTC
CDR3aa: CASSLSRQETQYF

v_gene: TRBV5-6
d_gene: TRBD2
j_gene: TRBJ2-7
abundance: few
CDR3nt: TGTGCCAGCAGCTGGACTAGCTCCTACGAGCAGTACTTC
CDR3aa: CASSWTSSYEQYF

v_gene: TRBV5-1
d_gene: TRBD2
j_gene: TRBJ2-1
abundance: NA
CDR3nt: TGCGCCAGCAGTTTCGCGGGAGTCTCCTACAATGAGCAGTTCTTC
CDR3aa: CASSFAGVSYNEQFF

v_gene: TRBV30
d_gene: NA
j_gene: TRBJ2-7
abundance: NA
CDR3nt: TGTGCCTGGAAGGACAGCTACGAGCAGTACTTC
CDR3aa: CAWKDSYEQYF

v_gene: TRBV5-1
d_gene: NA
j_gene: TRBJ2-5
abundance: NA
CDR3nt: TGCGCCAGCAGCCCCGGAAACCAAGAGACCCAGTACTTC
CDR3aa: CASSPGNQETQYF

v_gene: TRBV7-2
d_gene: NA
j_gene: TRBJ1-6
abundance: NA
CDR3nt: TGTGCCAGCAGCTTAAGCTCCTATAATTCACCCCTCCACTTT
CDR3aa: CASSLSSYNSPLHF

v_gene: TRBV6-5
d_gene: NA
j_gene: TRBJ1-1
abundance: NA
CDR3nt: TGTGCCAGCAGTCCGAGCAAGGGGACTGAAGCTTTCTTT
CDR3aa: CASSPSKGTEAFF

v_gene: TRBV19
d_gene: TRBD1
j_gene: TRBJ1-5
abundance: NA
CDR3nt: TGTGCCAGTGAAGGACAGGGGGGCAATCAGCCCCAGCATTTT
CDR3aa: CASEGQGGNQPQHF

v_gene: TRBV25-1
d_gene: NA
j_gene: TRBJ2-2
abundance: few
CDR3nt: TGTGCCAGCAGTGTGATTTATACCGGGGAGCTGTTTTTT
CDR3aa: CASSVIYTGELFF

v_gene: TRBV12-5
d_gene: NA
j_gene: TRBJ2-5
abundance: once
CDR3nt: TGTGCTAGTGGTTTGCCCGGAGAAAGGGGTCCGTTGTACTTC
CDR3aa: CASGLPGERGPLYF

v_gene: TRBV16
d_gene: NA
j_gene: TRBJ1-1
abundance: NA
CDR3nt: TGTGCCAGCAGCCAATGGACTGAAGCTTTCTTT
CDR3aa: CASSQWTEAFF

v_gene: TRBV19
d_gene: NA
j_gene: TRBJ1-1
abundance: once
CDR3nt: TGTGCCAGTAGTTCTGGGAAGGCTGAAGCTTTCTTT
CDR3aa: CASSSGKAEAFF

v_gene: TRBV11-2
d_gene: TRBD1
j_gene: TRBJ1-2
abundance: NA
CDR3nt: TGTGCCAGCAGCTCGATAATGACAGGGCGCTATGGCTACACCTTC
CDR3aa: CASSSIMTGRYGYTF

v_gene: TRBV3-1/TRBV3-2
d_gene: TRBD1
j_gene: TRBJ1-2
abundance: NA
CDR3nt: TGTGCCAGCAGCCTCCAAACGGGACAGGACTATGGCTACACCTTC
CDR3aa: CASSLQTGQDYGYTF

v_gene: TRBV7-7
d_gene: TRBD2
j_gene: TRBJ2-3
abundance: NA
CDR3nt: TGTGCCAGCAGCGCTACCGGGACTAGCGGGGGAGTCGGAGGCACAGATACGCAGTATTTT
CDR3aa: CASSATGTSGGVGGTDTQYF

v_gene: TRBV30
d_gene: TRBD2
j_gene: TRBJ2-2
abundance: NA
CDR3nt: TGTGCCTGGAGTCGAGCGGGATCGGGCACCGGGGAGCTGTTTTTT
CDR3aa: CAWSRAGSGTGELFF

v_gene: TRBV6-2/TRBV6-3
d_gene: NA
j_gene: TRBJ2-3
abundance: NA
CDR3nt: TGTGCCAGCAGTTACCCCCCGGACTCGGAGCGGATCACAGATACGCAGTATTTT
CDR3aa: CASSYPPDSERITDTQYF

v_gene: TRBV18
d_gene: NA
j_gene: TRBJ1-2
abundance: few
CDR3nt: TGTGCCAGCTCACCACCTCGGACGGACTTTACTAACTATGGCTACACCTTC
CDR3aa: CASSPPRTDFTNYGYTF

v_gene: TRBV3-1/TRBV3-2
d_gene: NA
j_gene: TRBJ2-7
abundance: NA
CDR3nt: TGTGCCAGCAGCCAAGCGACAGGCCTCGAGTACGAGCAGTACTTC
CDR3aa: CASSQATGLEYEQYF

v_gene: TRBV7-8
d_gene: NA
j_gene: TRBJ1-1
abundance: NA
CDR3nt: TGTGCCAGCAGCCCAGCGGGGGGGGCTGCGAGCACTGAAGCTTTCTTT
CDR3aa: CASSPAGGAASTEAFF

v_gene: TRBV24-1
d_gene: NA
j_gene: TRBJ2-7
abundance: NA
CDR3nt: TGTGCCACCAGCCCGGGTCACGGAAACGAGCAGTACTTC
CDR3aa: CATSPGHGNEQYF

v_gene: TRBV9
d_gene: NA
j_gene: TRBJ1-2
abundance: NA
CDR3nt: TGTGCCAGCAGCTCGAGGGTCCTCGGCTACACCTTC
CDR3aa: CASSSRVLGYTF

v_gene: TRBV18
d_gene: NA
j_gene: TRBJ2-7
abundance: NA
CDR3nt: TGTGCCAGCTCACCAGTACAGACATCCTACGAGCAGTACTTC
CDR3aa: CASSPVQTSYEQYF

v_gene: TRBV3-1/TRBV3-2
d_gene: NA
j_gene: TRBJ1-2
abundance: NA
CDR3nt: TGTGCCAGCAGCCAGGGCTCAGGGGTTGGCTACACCTTC
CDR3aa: CASSQGSGVGYTF

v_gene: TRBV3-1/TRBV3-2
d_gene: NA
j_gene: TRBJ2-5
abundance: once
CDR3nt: TGTGCCAGCAGCCAAGGTGGGGGGGGCCCAGAGACCCAGTACTTC
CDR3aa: CASSQGGGGPETQYF

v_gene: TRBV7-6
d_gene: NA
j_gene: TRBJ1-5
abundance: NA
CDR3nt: TGTGCCAGCAGCTTAGGGATGGCTAGCAATCAGCCCCAGCATTTT
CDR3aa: CASSLGMASNQPQHF

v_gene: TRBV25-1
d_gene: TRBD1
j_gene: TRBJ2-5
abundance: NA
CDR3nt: TGTGCCAGTGCGACCGGGACAGGGGGGCGAGAGACCCAGTACTTC
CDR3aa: CASATGTGGRETQYF